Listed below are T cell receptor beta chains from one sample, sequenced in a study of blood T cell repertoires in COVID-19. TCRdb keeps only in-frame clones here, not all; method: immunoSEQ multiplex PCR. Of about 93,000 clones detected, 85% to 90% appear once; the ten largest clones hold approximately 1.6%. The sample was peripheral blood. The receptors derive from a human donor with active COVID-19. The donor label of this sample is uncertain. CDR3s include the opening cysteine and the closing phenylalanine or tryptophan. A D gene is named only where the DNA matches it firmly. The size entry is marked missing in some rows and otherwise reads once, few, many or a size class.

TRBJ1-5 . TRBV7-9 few CASSLEGGQPQHF TGTGCCAGCAGCTTGGAAGGGGGTCAGCCCCAGCATTTT
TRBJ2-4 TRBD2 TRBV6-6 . CASSPGLASAKNIQYF TGTGCCAGCAGTCCGGGACTAGCGTCGGCCAAAAACATTCAGTACTTC
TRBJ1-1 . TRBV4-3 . CASSQPGREAFF TGCGCCAGCAGCCAACCGGGGAGGGAAGCTTTCTTT
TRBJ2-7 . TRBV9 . CASSVELRAPSYEQYF TGTGCCAGCAGCGTAGAGTTGCGGGCGCCGTCCTACGAGCAGTACTTC
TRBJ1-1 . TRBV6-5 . CASESRGWNTEAFF TGTGCCAGCGAATCCAGGGGCTGGAACACTGAAGCTTTCTTT
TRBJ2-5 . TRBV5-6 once CASSLGQFQETQYF TGTGCCAGCAGCTTGGGACAGTTTCAAGAGACCCAGTACTTC
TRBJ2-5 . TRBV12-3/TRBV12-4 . CASRRQVETQYF TGTGCCAGCAGACGACAGGTAGAGACCCAGTACTTC
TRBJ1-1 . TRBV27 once CASSLRFDSTEAFF TGTGCCAGCAGTTTACGATTCGACAGTACGGAAGCTTTCTTT
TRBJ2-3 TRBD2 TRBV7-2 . CASSLQRGAGLDTQYF TGTGCCAGCAGCTTACAGCGGGGGGCCGGTTTGGATACGCAGTATTTT
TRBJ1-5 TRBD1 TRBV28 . CASSLRQGTQPQHF TGTGCCAGCAGTCTACGACAGGGGACTCAGCCCCAGCATTTT
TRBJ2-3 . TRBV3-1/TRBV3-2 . CASSQDNWGPTDTQYF TGTGCCAGCAGCCAAGATAACTGGGGGCCCACAGATACGCAGTATTTT
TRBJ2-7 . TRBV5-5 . CASSLAYEQYF TGTGCCAGCAGTTTGGCATACGAGCAGTACTTC
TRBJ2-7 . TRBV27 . CASSFLGYEQYF TGTGCCAGCAGTTTTCTCGGCTACGAGCAGTACTTC
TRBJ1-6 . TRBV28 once CASSLLAGRNSPLHF TGTGCCAGCAGTTTATTGGCAGGGCGGAATTCACCCCTCCACTTT
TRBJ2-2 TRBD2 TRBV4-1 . CASSQAERGGNTGELFF TGCGCCAGCAGCCAAGCTGAGCGGGGGGGAAACACCGGGGAGCTGTTTTTT
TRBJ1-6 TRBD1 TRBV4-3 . CASSQVWDRGYNSPLHF TGCGCCAGCAGCCAAGTTTGGGACAGGGGGTATAATTCACCCCTCCACTTT
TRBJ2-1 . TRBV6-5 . CASSYHRSVSGEQFF TGTGCCAGCAGTTATCACCGTAGCGTTAGCGGTGAGCAGTTCTTC
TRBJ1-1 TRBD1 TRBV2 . CASSSRQGRGNTEAFF TGTGCCAGCAGTTCGAGACAGGGGAGAGGAAACACTGAAGCTTTCTTT
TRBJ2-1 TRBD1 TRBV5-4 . CASSLGDRYNEQFF TGTGCCAGCAGCTTAGGGGACAGATACAATGAGCAGTTCTTC
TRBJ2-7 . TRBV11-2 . CASSLVEGYGDNLYEQYF TGTGCCAGCAGCTTAGTCGAGGGGTATGGGGACAACTTATACGAGCAGTACTTC
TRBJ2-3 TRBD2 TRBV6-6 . CASSLSSGVGDTQYF TGTGCCAGCAGTTTATCTAGCGGGGTCGGCGATACGCAGTATTTT
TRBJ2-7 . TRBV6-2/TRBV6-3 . CASSYGSTLGNEQYF TGTGCCAGCAGTTACGGGAGCACACTTGGGAACGAGCAGTACTTC
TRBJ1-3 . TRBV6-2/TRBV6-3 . CASSYSRDIGNTIYF TGTGCCAGCAGTTACTCAAGGGACATCGGAAACACCATATATTTT
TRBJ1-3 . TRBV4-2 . CASSQDPTLTGNTIYF TGTGCCAGCAGCCAAGACCCCACCTTAACGGGGAACACCATATATTTT
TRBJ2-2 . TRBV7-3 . CASSLRGDSTGELFF TGTGCCAGCAGCTTAAGGGGGGATAGCACCGGGGAGCTGTTTTTT
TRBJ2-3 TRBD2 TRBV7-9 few CASSVKLAGGRFGTDTQYF TGTGCCAGCAGCGTTAAACTAGCGGGGGGGCGTTTTGGCACAGATACGCAGTATTTT
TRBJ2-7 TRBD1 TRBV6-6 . CASSYDRVSYEQYF TGTGCCAGCAGTTACGACAGGGTTTCCTACGAGCAGTACTTC
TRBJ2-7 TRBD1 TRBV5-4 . CASSRTGSSYEQYF TGTGCCAGCAGCAGGACAGGGAGCTCCTACGAGCAGTACTTC
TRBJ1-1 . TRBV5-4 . CASSPLLMNTEAFF TGTGCCAGCAGCCCCCTTCTTATGAACACTGAAGCTTTCTTT
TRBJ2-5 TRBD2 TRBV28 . CASGVAGSGETQYF TGTGCCAGCGGAGTAGCGGGGTCCGGCGAGACCCAGTACTTC
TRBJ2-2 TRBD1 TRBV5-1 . CASSYGLARRDRGAGELFF TGCGCCAGCAGCTATGGGTTGGCGCGCCGGGACAGGGGTGCCGGGGAGCTGTTTTTT
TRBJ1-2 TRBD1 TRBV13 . CASSKDRGYGYTF TGTGCCAGCAGCAAGGACAGGGGGTATGGCTACACCTTC
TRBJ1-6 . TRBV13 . CASSLDVGLGSPLHF TGTGCCAGCAGCTTAGATGTGGGGCTGGGATCACCCCTCCACTTT
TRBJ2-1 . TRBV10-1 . CASSAVQASGVYEQFF TGCGCCAGCAGTGCCGTACAGGCCTCTGGTGTGTATGAGCAGTTCTTC
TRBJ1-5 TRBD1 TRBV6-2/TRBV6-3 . CASSYGGTGIVSQHF TGTGCCAGCAGTTACGGGGGGACAGGAATCGTGTCCCAGCATTTT
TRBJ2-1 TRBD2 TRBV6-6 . CASSPGTSGGLAYNEQFF TGTGCCAGCAGTCCCGGGACTAGCGGGGGCCTGGCCTACAATGAGCAGTTCTTC
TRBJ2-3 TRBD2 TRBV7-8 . CASSLIRGGITDTQYF TGTGCCAGCAGCTTAATTCGGGGGGGAATCACAGATACGCAGTATTTT
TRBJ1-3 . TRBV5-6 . CASSLRGSGNTIYF TGTGCCAGCAGCTTGAGGGGTTCTGGAAACACCATATATTTT
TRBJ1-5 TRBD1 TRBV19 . CASSQPRGQGNQPQHF TGTGCCAGTAGTCAGCCCCGAGGACAGGGGAATCAGCCCCAGCATTTT
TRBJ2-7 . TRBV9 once CASSVDGGNTGYSYEQYF TGTGCCAGCAGCGTAGACGGTGGGAATACAGGGTACTCCTACGAGCAGTACTTC
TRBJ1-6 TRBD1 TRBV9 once CASSVRDRAGSPLHF TGTGCCAGCAGCGTAAGGGACAGGGCTGGTTCACCCCTCCACTTT
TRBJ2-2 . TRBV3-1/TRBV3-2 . CASSYTPGKYAGELFF TGTGCCAGCAGCTATACCCCGGGAAAATATGCCGGGGAGCTGTTTTTT
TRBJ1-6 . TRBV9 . CASSGEGLGSPLHF TGTGCCAGCAGTGGGGAGGGTTTGGGTTCACCCCTCCACTTT
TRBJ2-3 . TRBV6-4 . CASSTSGGTDTQYF TGTGCCAGCAGTACATCAGGGGGCACAGATACGCAGTATTTT
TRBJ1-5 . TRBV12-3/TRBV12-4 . CASRNRENQPQHF TGTGCCAGCAGAAACAGGGAAAATCAGCCCCAGCATTTT
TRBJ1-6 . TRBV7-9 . CASSLRDSPLHF TGTGCCAGCAGCTTGAGGGATTCACCCCTCCACTTT
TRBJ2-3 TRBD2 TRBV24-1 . CATSDLAGDTDTQYF TGTGCCACCAGTGATTTAGCGGGGGACACAGATACGCAGTATTTT
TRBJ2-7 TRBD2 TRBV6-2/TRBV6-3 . CASSRGLGSFEQYF TGTGCCAGCAGTCGAGGACTAGGGTCCTTCGAGCAGTACTTC
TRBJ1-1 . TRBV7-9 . CASSLAQATEAFF TGTGCCAGCAGCTTAGCGCAGGCCACTGAAGCTTTCTTT
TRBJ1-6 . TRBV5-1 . CASSVMGDTTNSPLHF TGCGCCAGCAGCGTAATGGGGGACACTACTAATTCACCCCTCCACTTT
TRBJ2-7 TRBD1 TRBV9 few CASGGPDRGFSYEQYF TGTGCCAGCGGCGGACCCGACAGGGGGTTCTCCTACGAGCAGTACTTC
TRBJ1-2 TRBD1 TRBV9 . CASSAGQGLSPYGYTF TGTGCCAGCAGCGCGGGACAGGGGCTCAGCCCCTATGGCTACACCTTC
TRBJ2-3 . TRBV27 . CASSLRGSFSTDTQYF TGTGCCAGCAGTTTAAGGGGCTCCTTTAGCACAGATACGCAGTATTTT
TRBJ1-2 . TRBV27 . CASRRLFRGAALANYGYTF TGTGCCAGCCGCCGACTCTTCCGGGGAGCAGCCCTAGCTAACTATGGCTACACCTTC
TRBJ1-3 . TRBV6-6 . CASSFGISGNTIYF TGTGCCAGCAGTTTTGGCATCTCTGGAAACACCATATATTTT
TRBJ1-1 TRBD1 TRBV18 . CASSPPNDRGSTEAFF TGTGCCAGCTCACCACCTAATGACAGGGGCAGCACTGAAGCTTTCTTT
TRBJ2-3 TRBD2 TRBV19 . CASSRVAGRGTDTQYF TGTGCCAGTAGTAGGGTAGCGGGGAGGGGCACAGATACGCAGTATTTT